This record looks at one TCR beta chain sequence and its context. What it recognizes is unknown. The CDR3 is 18 residues long. The germline V gene has CDR1 SNHLY and CDR2 FYNNEI. V was pared by 10 bases and J by 2 bases, with 14 bases of the junction left unmatched. Making the TCR beta libraries involved quantitative 5'-RACE with molecular barcodes. TCRdb reanalysed the 5' RACE reads using MiXCR and keeps one entry per CDR3 protein. In the table there are more than 150,000 distinct CDR3 sequences, around a tenth of which are singletons. This sample is part of a study of CD8 T cells in ankylosing spondylitis. General study points: The study identified a TCR beta motif of about eight highly homologous variants that appeared characteristic of ankylosing spondylitis blood. Matched ankylosing spondylitis synovial fluid reportedly contained a significantly enriched population of disease-linked clones. Earlier reports found some motif variants in synovial fluid and blood in reactive arthritis.

The V and J genes are TRBV2 and TRBJ1-4, with TRBD1 matching over 12 bases. The TCR originated in a male donor with ankylosing spondylitis or in good health (not recorded which). The specimen sequenced was blood, either unsorted or a sorted T cell fraction (not recorded which). CDR3 residues: CATLYRDRGRITNEKLFF. The DNA of the CDR3 is TGTGCCACCCTATACCGGGACAGGGGGCGGATCACTAATGAAAAACTGTTTTTT.